The clone carrying this T cell receptor beta chain was detected many times. V was pared by 4 bases and J by 5 bases, with 15 bases between. Germline-derived CDR1 and CDR2 are SGHRS and YFSETQ. The CDR3 is made up of 14 amino acids. The sample comes from a study of Graves' ophthalmopathy and Graves' hyperthyroidism. Amplified material comprised TCR beta CDR3 regions derived from RNA transcripts. Second-round multiplex PCR came after first-round RT-PCR with HTBI primers. In TCRdb, the multiplex PCR reads were re-called with MiXCR into one record per CDR3 protein. The sample shows 200,000 to 250,000 distinct CDR3 sequences, 20% to 25% of them seen only once.

The chain is built from TRBV5-1 and TRBJ1-1; a weak D match, TRBD1 (6 bases). The sample was peripheral blood. This sequence originates from a woman between 45 and 60 years old with Graves' ophthalmopathy. CDR3 DNA: TGCGCCAGCAGCACAGAACAGGGATGGACTGAAGCTTTCTTT. This translates into CASSTEQGWTEAFF.